A selection of T cell receptor beta chains follows, all from one sample in a study of T cell repertoires in cytomegalovirus infection. Antigen specificity for these receptors is unknown. TCRdb ran MiXCR on the reads and lists one entry per CDR3 protein. The table has around 500,000 distinct CDR3 sequences, more than 40% seen once; the top ten hold about 39%. The sequencing used cultured PBMCs, collected from culture after CMV antigen stimulation. Every receptor here comes from a human donor in good health (CMV status not recorded). Some clones in this sample may be carry-over from other donors' samples. Each CDR3 is given with its conserved first and last residue. D genes are given only for firm matches. Part of the rows lack a size; the others show once, few, many or a class for expanded clones.

len	j_gene	v_gene	abundance	d_gene	CDR3nt	CDR3aa
14	TRBJ2-7	TRBV6-6	.	.	TGTGCCAGCAGTTACTCCCGGAGAAGCCACGAGCAGTACTTC	CASSYSRRSHEQYF
14	TRBJ1-2	TRBV19	few	.	TGTGCCAGTAGTATAGGCCCAGGGGACTATGGCTACACCTTC	CASSIGPGDYGYTF
12	TRBJ2-3	TRBV7-6	few	.	TGTGCCAGCAGCGCGGGGCCAGATACGCAGTATTTT	CASSAGPDTQYF
16	TRBJ1-5	TRBV6-6	few	TRBD1	TGTGCCAGCAGCCTATCCGGGACAGGGAGCAATCAGCCCCAGCATTTT	CASSLSGTGSNQPQHF
14	TRBJ1-2	TRBV12-3/TRBV12-4	.	TRBD1	TGTGCCAGCAGTTCCCCGGGACAGGGGCTTGGCTACACCTTC	CASSSPGQGLGYTF
14	TRBJ2-1	TRBV12-3/TRBV12-4	.	.	TGTGCCAGCAGCCAGGGGAGCTCCTACAATGAGCAGTTCTTC	CASSQGSSYNEQFF
13	TRBJ2-2	TRBV6-8	.	.	TGTGCCAGCAGTCCCACTTTTTACGGGGAGCTGTTTTTT	CASSPTFYGELFF
16	TRBJ1-2	TRBV4-3	few	.	TGCGCCAGCAGCCAAGGTGGCGACAGGATCCTCTATGGCTACACCTTC	CASSQGGDRILYGYTF
13	TRBJ1-5	TRBV7-8	.	.	TGTGCCAGCAGCTTATTAGGGGTCCAGCCCCAGCATTTT	CASSLLGVQPQHF
15	TRBJ2-5	TRBV6-2/TRBV6-3	.	TRBD2	TGTGCCAGCAGTTCCGCGGGACTAGCGGAAGAGACCCAGTACTTC	CASSSAGLAEETQYF
15	TRBJ2-7	TRBV7-2	.	TRBD2	TGTGCCAGCAGCGCAAGGGGCGCGGGGGCCTACGAGCAGTACTTC	CASSARGAGAYEQYF
16	TRBJ2-1	TRBV7-2	.	TRBD2	TGTGCCAGCAGCCTGGGGGTTAGCGGGGGCCGCAATGAGCAGTTCTTC	CASSLGVSGGRNEQFF
15	TRBJ2-1	TRBV19	.	TRBD2	TGTGCCAGTAGTGCGACTAGCGGGGGGGCGAATGAGCAGTTCTTC	CASSATSGGANEQFF
16	TRBJ2-3	TRBV7-3	.	TRBD1	TGTGCCAGCAGCTTAGAAGGGACAGGGGTCACAGATACGCAGTATTTT	CASSLEGTGVTDTQYF
16	TRBJ2-1	TRBV12-3/TRBV12-4	.	TRBD1	TGTGCCAGCACCTGGGGAGGGACAGGGACCTACAATGAGCAGTTCTTC	CASTWGGTGTYNEQFF
14	TRBJ1-1	TRBV7-2	many	.	TGTGCCAGCAGCCTAAGGGGGGTTGGGACTGAAGCTTTCTTT	CASSLRGVGTEAFF
15	TRBJ2-5	TRBV7-2	few	.	TGTGCCAGCAGCGCGACCGGAGGCCCATCAGAGACCCAGTACTTC	CASSATGGPSETQYF
15	TRBJ2-7	TRBV7-9	.	.	TGTGTCAGCAGCTTGGACTGGGACCGCCCCTCCGAGCAGTACTTC	CVSSLDWDRPSEQYF
15	TRBJ2-7	TRBV28	.	.	TGTGCCAGCGGGAAAAGCGAGGGAGCCAACTACGAGCAGTACTTC	CASGKSEGANYEQYF
13	TRBJ2-2	TRBV15	.	.	TGTGCCACCAGCAGAGATCGGGCCAGGGTGCTGTTTTTT	CATSRDRARVLFF
13	TRBJ2-5	TRBV18	.	.	TGTGCCAGCTCACCAATGCAGCAAGAGACCCAGTACTTC	CASSPMQQETQYF
16	TRBJ1-3	TRBV5-1	.	TRBD1	TGCGCCAGCAGCTTGTCAACAGGGGGAACTGGAAACACCATATATTTT	CASSLSTGGTGNTIYF
17	TRBJ1-2	TRBV4-1	.	TRBD1	TGCGCCAGCAGCCGCCCGGGACAGGGGAGGGGAGCCTATGGCTACACCTTC	CASSRPGQGRGAYGYTF
15	TRBJ1-2	TRBV10-3	.	.	TGTGCCATCAGTGGGTCAGGGAAACGGGGCTATGGCTACACCTTC	CAISGSGKRGYGYTF
16	TRBJ1-4	TRBV5-6	few	.	TGTGCCAGCAGCCTGGATATGGGGGCAACTAATGAAAAACTGTTTTTT	CASSLDMGATNEKLFF
14	TRBJ1-4	TRBV6-1	few	.	TGTGCCAGCCTCCGGCACGCAGATTCTGAAAAACTGTTTTTT	CASLRHADSEKLFF
14	TRBJ2-7	TRBV3-1	few	.	TGTGCCAGCAGCCAAGTGGCCACATCCTACGAGCAGTACTTC	CASSQVATSYEQYF
16	TRBJ2-1	TRBV7-2	.	.	TGTGCCAGCAGCTGGGTCAGGGGAGGTCCCTACAATGAGCAGTTCTTC	CASSWVRGGPYNEQFF
16	TRBJ2-1	TRBV24-1	.	TRBD1	TGTGCCACCAGTGACGCTACAGGGGGCGCGAGAAGTGAGCAGTTCTTC	CATSDATGGARSEQFF